The 17 T cell receptor beta chains presented below share a single source sample, sequenced in a study of response to subunit inactivated influenza vaccine. TCRdb independently ran MiXCR on the RT-PCR reads; one entry per CDR3 protein. In the table there are around 530,000 distinct CDR3 sequences, 16% of which are singletons. Source: CD4+ T cells sorted from PBMCs, taken roughly 24 months after vaccination. The receptor source for this set is a man aged 50-75 years who received an inactivated influenza vaccine.

This clonotype was recorded a few times. V is TRBV6-2 or TRBV6-3 and J is TRBJ1-2, with unresolved D. The CDR3 has 12 residues. V shed 5 bases and J shed 4 bases, with 8 bases lying between them. CDR1 and CDR2 (germline): MNHEY, SVGEGT. This CDR3 reads CASSELTYGYTF. In DNA form, the CDR3 reads TGTGCCAGCAGTGAGCTAACCTATGGCTACACCTTC.

The V gene is TRBV6-2 or TRBV6-3, the J gene TRBJ2-5, with 8 bases fitting TRBD2. This CDR3 contains 14 residues. V gave up 0 bases and J gave up 4 bases; unmatched junction bases: 1. Germline loops: CDR1 MNHEY, CDR2 SVGEGT. This chain's CDR3 is CASSYSGLGETQYF. The CDR3 nucleotides read TGTGCCAGCAGTTACTCGGGACTAGGAGAGACCCAGTACTTC.

J is TRBJ1-3 and V is TRBV12-3 or TRBV12-4, with 8 bases identical to TRBD1. V shed 11 bases, J shed 0 bases, and the junction held 6 bases outside the gene matches. The CDR3 length is 14 residues. The CDR3 spells CASGDRSSGNTIYF. CDR3 DNA: TGTGCCTCGGGGGACAGGAGCTCTGGAAACACCATATATTTT.

V is TRBV20-1 and J is TRBJ1-2; tentatively, D is TRBD1 (5 bases). With 4 bases removed from V and 0 bases from J, the gap between germline ends came to 12 bases. The length of the CDR3 is 14 residues. Germline V CDR1 and CDR2: DFQATT, SNEGSKA (reference sequence). The CDR3 bases are TGCAGTGCTACTCAAGGGACGTCTAACTATGGCTACACCTTC. It encodes CSATQGTSNYGYTF.

The chain links TRBV20-1 to TRBJ2-3, with D possibly TRBD2 on 6 matching bases. V lost 0 bases and J lost 2, with 15 bases in between. CDR1 and CDR2 (germline): DFQATT, SNEGSKA (reference sequence). This CDR3 contains 16 residues. CDR3 coding DNA: TGCAGTGCTAGAGATCTCCGGGACTCCTTCACAGATACGCAGTATTTT. Translation: CSARDLRDSFTDTQYF.

The sample holds a few counts of this clonotype. The rearrangement joins TRBV7-2 to TRBJ2-2; 8 bases map to TRBD2. CDR1 and CDR2 from the germline V gene are SGHTA and FQGNSA. With V trimmed by 5 bases and J by 5 bases, 7 bases remained unmatched. The CDR3 runs 15 residues. CDR3 region: CASSPGLVITGELFF. The CDR3, as DNA: TGTGCCAGCAGCCCGGGACTAGTTATAACCGGGGAGCTGTTTTTT.

This clonotype has only a few counts. The rearrangement uses TRBV5-4 and TRBJ1-1, with D tentatively TRBD1 (5 bases). The CDR3 spans 15 residues. CDR1 is SGHNT and CDR2 is YYREEE in the germline V gene (reference sequence). V dropped 4 bases and J dropped 0 bases, with 13 bases sitting between them. The DNA of the CDR3 is TGTGCCAGCAGCCGCAGGGCAATTATGAACACTGAAGCTTTCTTT. This encodes CASSRRAIMNTEAFF.

Only a few counts were recorded for this clonotype. This chain connects TRBV4-2 to TRBJ2-1; the match to TRBD2 covers 8 bases. There are 23 residues in the CDR3. CDR1 and CDR2 (germline): LGHNA, YNFKEQ. After removal of 2 bases from V and 4 bases from J, the junction contained 28 bases not matched to a gene. In nucleotides, the CDR3 is TGTGCCAGCAGCCAACCAACGTATAAGCCGGCCAATACGGGGGGGCTTGAGTACAATGAGCAGTTCTTC. This encodes CASSQPTYKPANTGGLEYNEQFF.

This clonotype was observed a few times. This chain uses TRBV5-6 with TRBJ2-3; tentatively, D is TRBD2 (5 bases). The CDR3 is 14 amino acids. Trimming took off 2 bases at V and 4 bases at J, with 11 bases between the two ends. Germline values: CDR1 SGHDT, CDR2 YYEEEE. In DNA, the CDR3 is TGTGCCAGCAGCTTCCTGGAAGCGGCAGATACGCAGTATTTT. Amino acids: CASSFLEAADTQYF.

This clonotype was seen only a few times. The V gene is TRBV29-1, the J gene TRBJ2-7; 9 bases align to TRBD1. CDR1 is SQVTM, CDR2 ANQGSEA, per germline. CDR3 length: 14 residues. V lost 5 bases to trimming and J lost 3 bases; unmatched junction nucleotides: 8. CDR3: CSVSMTGGFYEQYF. Written as DNA, the CDR3 is TGCAGCGTTTCGATGACAGGGGGATTCTACGAGCAGTACTTC.

CDR3 region: CASTGTGGGNQPQHF. CDR3 sequence (DNA): TGTGCCAGCACCGGGACAGGGGGAGGCAATCAGCCCCAGCATTTT. This chain connects TRBV28 to TRBJ1-5, with TRBD1 matching over 11 bases. With V trimmed by 7 bases and J by 2 bases, 4 bases remained unmatched. CDR1 is MDHEN, CDR2 SYDVKM, per germline. This CDR3 is built from 15 residues.

The V call is TRBV20-1, the J call TRBJ2-1; D is ambiguous. Germline CDR1 reads DFQATT; CDR2 reads SNEGSKA (reference sequence). This CDR3 spans 13 amino acids. V gave up 3 bases and J gave up 6 bases, with 12 bases separating them. The CDR3 protein is CSASVIPGNEQFF. The CDR3 nucleotides read TGCAGTGCTAGTGTTATTCCGGGCAATGAGCAGTTCTTC.

The V gene is TRBV20-1, the J gene TRBJ2-3; TRBD1 matches at 7 bases. Germline CDR1 reads DFQATT; CDR2 reads SNEGSKA (reference sequence). This CDR3 has 15 amino acids. With V trimmed by 3 bases and J by 0 bases, 6 bases remained unmatched. The CDR3 reads CSASPPTGSTDTQYF. As DNA, the CDR3 is TGCAGTGCTAGCCCCCCGACAGGGAGCACAGATACGCAGTATTTT.

This clonotype has more than one count but fewer than ten. The chain links TRBV11-2 to TRBJ2-3; TRBD1 aligns across 7 bases. CDR3 length: 15 amino acids. V lost 1 base to trimming and J lost 0 bases; unmatched junction nucleotides: 1. In germline, CDR1 is SGHAT, CDR2 FQNNGV. The CDR3 coding sequence is TGTGCCAGCAGCTTAGGGGGACAGAGCACAGATACGCAGTATTTT. Amino acids: CASSLGGQSTDTQYF.

This clonotype was observed at least ten times. This chain links TRBV6-6 with TRBJ2-7, with D perhaps matching TRBD1 (5 bases). Germline loops: CDR1 MNHNY, CDR2 SVGAGI (reference sequence). The V and J ends lost 6 bases and 6 bases respectively, with 15 bases between them. CDR3 size: 13 residues. The CDR3 DNA reads TGTGCCAGCAGGAACCAGGGTGTCTCCGAGCAGTACTTC. Protein: CASRNQGVSEQYF.

The chain employs TRBV29-1 and TRBJ1-3; TRBD1 might be the D (6 bases). The CDR3 consists of 12 residues. The ends were cut back, 6 bases at V and 8 bases at J, with 14 bases in the middle. Germline CDR1 and CDR2: SQVTM and ANQGSEA. CDR3 bases: TGCAGCGTCTCTGGGGGCTGGGACACCATATATTTT. It yields the protein CSVSGGWDTIYF.

This clonotype was picked up a small number of times. The chain recombines TRBV5-1 with TRBJ2-2, with a weak D call TRBD1 (6 bases). Germline values: CDR1 SGHRS, CDR2 YFSETQ. The CDR3 contains 15 residues. V was pared by 9 bases and J by 0 bases, with 15 bases between. The CDR3, as DNA: TGCGCCACCCGACTGGACAGCGCGAACACCGGGGAGCTGTTTTTT. The encoded protein is CATRLDSANTGELFF.